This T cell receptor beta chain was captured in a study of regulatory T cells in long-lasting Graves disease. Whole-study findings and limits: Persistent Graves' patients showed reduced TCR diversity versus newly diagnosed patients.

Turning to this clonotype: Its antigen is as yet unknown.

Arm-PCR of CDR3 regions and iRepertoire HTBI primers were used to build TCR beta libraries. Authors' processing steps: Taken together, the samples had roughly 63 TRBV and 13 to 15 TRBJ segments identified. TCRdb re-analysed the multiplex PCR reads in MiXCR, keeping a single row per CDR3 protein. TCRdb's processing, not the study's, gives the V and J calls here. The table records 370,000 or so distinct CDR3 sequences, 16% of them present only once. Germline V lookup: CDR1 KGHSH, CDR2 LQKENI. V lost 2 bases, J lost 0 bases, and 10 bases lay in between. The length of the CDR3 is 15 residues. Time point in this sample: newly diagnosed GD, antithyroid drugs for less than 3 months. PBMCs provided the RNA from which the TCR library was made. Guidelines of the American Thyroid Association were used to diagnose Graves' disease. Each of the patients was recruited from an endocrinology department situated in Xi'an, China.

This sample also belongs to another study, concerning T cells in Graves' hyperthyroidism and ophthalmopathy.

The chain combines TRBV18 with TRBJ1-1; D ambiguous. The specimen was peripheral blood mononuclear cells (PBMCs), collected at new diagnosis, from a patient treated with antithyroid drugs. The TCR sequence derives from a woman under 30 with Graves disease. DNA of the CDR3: TGTGCCAGCTCACCAGGGATTAACATGAACACTGAAGCTTTCTTT. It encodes CASSPGINMNTEAFF.